This T cell receptor beta chain was obtained from a study of T cell responses to AZD1222 COVID-19 vaccine. The study's findings and limits: Among vaccine-associated CD4 TCRs, coverage spanned spike, with dominance at 160-218 and 743-854.

Repertoires were generated with immunoSEQ multiplex PCR, while TCRdb's copy carries only in-frame clones and drops some. The sample includes 80,000 or so clones, roughly 90% of them seen just once. With respect to this clone: The antigen is unknown.

The sequence was obtained from an adult who received the AZD1222 COVID-19 vaccine. Source: peripheral blood, taken 28 days after the second AZD1222 dose.

CDR3 sequence reads: CASSHLLSGRENIQYF. DNA of the CDR3: TGCGCCAGCAGCCATCTCTTGAGCGGGAGAGAAAACATTCAGTACTTC. This chain connects TRBV4-1 to TRBJ2-4, with TRBD2 matching over 8 bases. Germline V gene sequence: CDR1 MGHRA, CDR2 YSYEKL. Germline trimming cut 3 bases from V and 5 bases from J; bases unmatched to any gene: 9. This CDR3 contains 16 residues.